This entry lists 20 T cell receptor beta chains sequenced from one sample in a study of blood T cells in healthy people across ages. Combining a sample-barcoded 5' primer with a J-beta primer mix, a second PCR ran for roughly 7 to 11 cycles. TCRdb called the 5' RACE reads again in MiXCR, with one record for every CDR3 protein. The sample has 750,000 to 850,000 distinct CDR3 sequences, 20% to 25% seen once. The same specimen was also included in a second study, on T cells of mothers and their children.

Sequencing was done on a sample of blood. These receptors came from a boy between 10 and 17 years old in good health.

The chain recombines TRBV6-2 or TRBV6-3 with TRBJ2-7; either TRBD1 or TRBD2 may supply D (5 bases each). Trimming shortened V by 7 bases and J by 2 bases, and 12 bases separated the two germline ends. The CDR3 loop spans 13 amino acids. CDR1 is MNHEY, CDR2 SVGEGT, per germline. The CDR3 is CASNDGATYEQYF. In DNA form, the CDR3 reads TGTGCCAGCAATGACGGGGCGACCTACGAGCAGTACTTC.

The V and J genes are TRBV29-1 and TRBJ1-1, with D maybe TRBD1 (5 bases). CDR1 is SQVTM, CDR2 ANQGSEA, per germline. The CDR3 spans 14 residues. The V gene lost 3 bases and the J gene lost 5 bases, with 16 bases spanning the gap. CDR3 in DNA: TGCAGCGTTGAGAACCCGGAGACAGAAACTGAAGCTTTCTTT. Protein: CSVENPETETEAFF.

The V and J genes are TRBV4-1 and TRBJ2-2, with TRBD1 matching over 7 bases. Germline assignment: CDR1 MGHRA and CDR2 YSYEKL. The V segment lost 1 base and the J segment 0 bases; nucleotides outside the gene matches: 2. CDR3 length: 16 amino acids. CDR3 amino acids: CASSQVGQPNTGELFF. The CDR3, as DNA: TGCGCCAGCAGCCAAGTGGGACAGCCGAACACCGGGGAGCTGTTTTTT.

This clonotype was recorded only once. The junction departs from germline at one end; a sequencing error may be responsible. This chain joins TRBV7-9 and TRBJ2-1; 10 positions match TRBD2. Per germline, CDR1 SEHNR and CDR2 FQNEAQ (reference sequence). This CDR3 contains 17 residues. The CDR3 DNA follows: TGTGCCAGCAGCCACCAACTAGCGGGGACCCCCTACAATGAACAGTTCTTC. It is translated as CASSHQLAGTPYNEQFF.

This clonotype was observed a few times. The chain employs TRBV6-5 and TRBJ2-5; either TRBD1 or TRBD2 may supply D (5 bases each). Looked up from germline, CDR1 is MNHEY and CDR2 is SVGAGI. The CDR3 length is 14 residues. This CDR3 is CASHPGTPGETQYF. CDR3 in DNA: TGTGCAAGTCACCCGGGGACCCCAGGGGAGACCCAGTACTTC.

The chain combines TRBV24-1 with TRBJ2-2, with a tentative D call TRBD1 (5 bases). In germline, CDR1 is KGHDR, CDR2 SFDVKD. The CDR3 extends over 14 amino acids. The V gene lost 8 bases and the J gene lost 3 bases, with 12 bases spanning the gap. The CDR3 DNA reads as TGTGCCACCAAAGGGGAAGGGGACACCGGGGAGCTGTTTTTT. This gives the protein CATKGEGDTGELFF.

This clonotype showed up just a few times. The chain employs TRBV20-1 and TRBJ2-5, with D maybe TRBD2 (6 bases). CDR1 DFQATT and CDR2 SNEGSKA come from the germline V gene (reference sequence). The CDR3 sequence is 15 residues long. V was trimmed by 3 bases and J by 1 base, leaving 15 bases between them. The CDR3 is CSASRPAGPQETQYF. DNA of the CDR3: TGCAGTGCTAGTCGGCCTGCGGGGCCCCAAGAGACCCAGTACTTC.

This chain connects TRBV4-3 to TRBJ2-5, with TRBD1 as a possible D gene (6 bases). The J call may be wrong; the DNA end is better matched by TRBJ2-1. Germline V gives CDR1 LGHNA, CDR2 YSLEER. This CDR3 comprises 16 residues. The CDR3: CASSQDRQAVYNEQFF. The CDR3 DNA reads as TGCGCCAGCAGCCAAGACAGACAGGCTGTCTACAATGAGCAGTTCTTC.

This clonotype has a handful of counts. The CDR3 spells CASGYPTGPKEVNTGELFF. DNA of the CDR3: TGTGCCAGCGGCTACCCGACAGGTCCTAAGGAGGTGAACACCGGGGAGCTGTTTTTT. V gene TRBV13 combines with J gene TRBJ2-2; D might be TRBD1 (6 bases). This CDR3 has 19 residues. The ends were cut back, 8 bases at V and 1 base at J, with 26 bases in the middle. Germline V gene lookup returns CDR1 PRHDT and CDR2 FYEKMQ (reference sequence). Based on the CDR3 plus reference TRBV13 and TRBJ2-2, the full variable domain is AAGVIQSPRHLIKEKRETATLKCYPIPRHDTVYWYQQGPGQDPQFLISFYEKMQSDKGSIPDRFSAQQFSDYHSELNMSSLELGDSALYFCASGYPTGPKEVNTGELFFGEGSRLTVL.

The chain couples TRBV7-9 to TRBJ2-7, with D perhaps matching TRBD1 (6 bases). The CDR3 consists of 15 residues. Germline lookup yields CDR1 SEHNR and CDR2 FQNEAQ (reference sequence). V was pared by 3 bases and J by 2 bases, with 14 bases between. The CDR3 loop reads CASSLTDSLPYEQYF. DNA of the CDR3: TGTGCCAGCAGCTTGACGGACAGCCTCCCCTACGAGCAGTACTTC.

The chain recombines TRBV28 with TRBJ1-2; D is perhaps TRBD1 (6 bases). CDR1 is MDHEN, CDR2 SYDVKM, per germline. The CDR3 runs to 12 residues. Trimming stripped 7 bases from V and 4 bases from J, with 10 bases between. CDR3 nucleotides: TGTGCCAGCAAGTTAGGGGGCTATGGCTACACCTTC. Translation gives CASKLGGYGYTF.

This clonotype was detected only a few times. This chain joins TRBV20-1 and TRBJ2-7; tentatively, D is TRBD2 (6 bases). V gave up 2 bases and J gave up 6 bases, with 14 bases separating them. Germline CDR1 reads DFQATT; CDR2 reads SNEGSKA (reference sequence). The CDR3 consists of 13 residues. The chain's CDR3 is CSARRGAGLEQYF. The CDR3, as DNA: TGCAGTGCTAGAAGAGGGGCGGGACTCGAGCAGTACTTC.

The chain links TRBV30 to TRBJ2-2; weak D call: TRBD2 (5 bases). In germline, CDR1 is GTSNPN, CDR2 SVGIG (reference sequence). V lost 0 bases and J 6 bases, leaving 11 bases between the germline ends. The CDR3 is made up of 14 amino acids. Here the CDR3 reads CAWSVWPGAGELFF. The DNA for the CDR3 is TGTGCCTGGAGTGTATGGCCCGGGGCCGGGGAGCTGTTTTTT. Drawing the rest from reference TRBV30 and TRBJ2-2, the complete variable domain is SQTIHQWPATLVQPVGSPLSLECTVEGTSNPNLYWYRQAAGRGLQLLFYSVGIGQISSEVPQNLSASRPQDRQFILSSKKLLLSDSGFYLCAWSVWPGAGELFFGEGSRLTVL.

This clonotype was recorded at least ten times. The chain employs TRBV15 and TRBJ1-2; no firm D call. V lost 3 bases and J 3 bases, leaving 8 bases between the germline ends. CDR1 and CDR2 from the germline V gene are LNHNV and YYDKDF (reference sequence). This CDR3 comprises 13 residues. The CDR3 DNA sequence: TGTGCCACCAGCAGTGGAACAGACTATGGCTACACCTTC. Its protein is CATSSGTDYGYTF.

V and J are TRBV5-5 and TRBJ2-7; 8 bases are a match to TRBD1. Germline V lookup: CDR1 SGHKS, CDR2 YYEKEE (reference sequence). This CDR3 comprises 14 residues. V lost 3 bases, J lost 0 bases, and 2 bases stayed unmatched. The CDR3 is CASSWGQDSYEQYF. The CDR3 bases are TGTGCCAGCAGCTGGGGACAGGACTCCTACGAGCAGTACTTC. Complete variable domain (other parts from reference TRBV5-5 and TRBJ2-7): DAGVTQSPTHLIKTRGQQVTLRCSPISGHKSVSWYQQVLGQGPQFIFQYYEKEERGRGNFPDRFSARQFPNYSSELNVNALLLGDSALYLCASSWGQDSYEQYFGPGTRLTVT.

V and J are TRBV7-9 and TRBJ1-1; D gene ambiguous. This CDR3 is built from 13 residues. Germline assignment: CDR1 SEHNR and CDR2 FQNEAQ (reference sequence). Trimming shortened V by 2 bases and J by 4 bases, and 8 bases separated the two germline ends. The CDR3 reads CASSLWIPTEAFF. The CDR3 DNA reads TGTGCCAGCAGCTTATGGATCCCCACTGAAGCTTTCTTT.

The chain uses TRBV4-2 and TRBJ2-2; D is undetermined. V lost 0 bases and J 7 bases, leaving 21 bases between the germline ends. The CDR3 consists of 18 residues. Looked up from germline, CDR1 is LGHNA and CDR2 is YNFKEQ. The CDR3 DNA follows: TGTGCCAGCAGCCAAGATCATTATCGGACCTTCGGCGGCGGGGAGCTGTTTTTT. It translates to CASSQDHYRTFGGGELFF.

The V gene is TRBV7-2, the J gene TRBJ1-1; no clear D. V lost 1 base, J lost 1 base, and 13 bases lay in between. The germline V gene encodes CDR1 SGHTA and CDR2 FQGNSA. The CDR3 is made up of 16 amino acids. CDR3 nucleotides: TGTGCCAGCAGCTTAGACGCTGGGCGGGGGAACACTGAAGCTTTCTTT. As protein: CASSLDAGRGNTEAFF.

This clonotype was detected a few times. The V and J genes are TRBV5-1 and TRBJ1-4; 7 nucleotides agree with TRBD1. Per germline, CDR1 SGHRS and CDR2 YFSETQ. Unmatched junction bases numbered 6, after V lost 6 bases and J lost 4 bases. This CDR3 has 14 amino acids. CDR3 sequence reads: CASTQGKSNEKLFF. The CDR3 DNA is TGCGCCAGCACACAGGGGAAGAGTAATGAAAAACTGTTTTTT.

As concerns this clonotype: Relative to the germline gene, one junction end is altered; a read error may explain this. Here the CDR3 reads CAGSQDLRARGVEAFF. Here the CDR3 DNA reads TGCGCCGGCAGCCAAGATTTACGAGCGAGAGGAGTTGAAGCTTTCTTT. This chain uses TRBV4-3 with TRBJ1-1, with no clear D. The CDR3 consists of 16 residues. The germline CDR1 and CDR2 sequences are LGHNA and YSLEER.